Listed below are T cell receptor beta chains from one sample, sequenced in a study of T cell repertoires in cytomegalovirus infection. MiXCR, run by TCRdb on the reads, gives a single entry per CDR3 protein. The data show 350,000 to 500,000 distinct CDR3 sequences, with 25% to 40% seen just once and around 13% held by the top ten. Sample: PBMCs. The receptors were gathered from a human donor in good health (CMV status not recorded). Some clones in this sample may be carry-over from other donors' samples. Both conserved end residues are part of each CDR3. A D gene is named only where the DNA matches it firmly. Clone size is not always given. Where it is, it says once, few, many or a class for expanded clones.

>-|-|TRBV6-1|TRBJ1-2
TGTTCCAGCACCTTACGGTGGCGGAATCTACCTAACTATGGCTACACCTTC
CSSTLRWRNLPNYGYTF
>-|TRBD1|TRBV25-1|TRBJ1-3
TGTGCCAGCAGTGCACAGGGGGCCTTCTCTGGAAACACCATATATTTT
CASSAQGAFSGNTIYF
>-|TRBD1|TRBV20-1|TRBJ2-3
TGCAGTGCTTCCGGGACAGAGAAAGGAAATACGCAGTATTTT
CSASGTEKGNTQYF
>-|-|TRBV5-4|TRBJ2-2
TGTGCCAGCGGAGGTTCCACCGGGGAGCTGTTTTTT
CASGGSTGELFF
>few|-|TRBV6-2/TRBV6-3|TRBJ1-4
TGTGCCAGCAGTTACTCTATAGCTAATGAAAAACTGTTTTTT
CASSYSIANEKLFF
>-|TRBD1|TRBV27|TRBJ1-2
TGTGCCAGCAGTTTTAACAGGGGGAGCTATGGCTACACCTTC
CASSFNRGSYGYTF
>few|-|TRBV5-5|TRBJ2-1
TGTGCCAGCAGCTTTGGACATTACAATGAGCAGTTCTTC
CASSFGHYNEQFF
>-|-|TRBV7-2|TRBJ2-6
TGTGCCAGCAGCTTACCTAGAGGCGCCAACGTCCTGACTTTC
CASSLPRGANVLTF
>many|TRBD2|TRBV28|TRBJ2-3
TGTGCCAGCAGTCCTCTGCTCGACCTGCCTGGGGTGACTAGCGGGGGGATAGATACGCAGTATTTT
CASSPLLDLPGVTSGGIDTQYF
>-|TRBD1|TRBV6-5|TRBJ2-7
TGTGCCAGCAGTTACTCGCAGGGGGCGTACGAGCAGTACTTC
CASSYSQGAYEQYF
>few|-|TRBV9|TRBJ1-3
TGTGCCAGCAGCGTAGTCCCAGGGTCTGTTAGGTCGTCATCTGGAAACACCATATATTTT
CASSVVPGSVRSSSGNTIYF
>-|-|TRBV5-1|TRBJ2-1
TGCGCCAGCAGCTTGGCGGGAACGTTAAACAATGAGCAGTTCTTC
CASSLAGTLNNEQFF
>few|TRBD1|TRBV18|TRBJ1-4
TGTGCCAGCTCCCTAGACAGGGCACCGAATGAAAAACTGTTTTTT
CASSLDRAPNEKLFF
>-|TRBD1|TRBV4-1|TRBJ2-5
TGCGCCAGCAGCCATCAGCTCGGGACAGGGGTCCAAGAGACCCAGTACTTC
CASSHQLGTGVQETQYF
>few|TRBD1|TRBV7-2|TRBJ2-3
TGTGCCAGCAGCTTAGCTTCTTCTGGGACAGGGCCTAGGATGGATACGCAGTATTTT
CASSLASSGTGPRMDTQYF
>many|-|TRBV12-3/TRBV12-4|TRBJ1-3
TGTGCCAGCAGTTTATGGACAGCCTCTGGAAACACCATATATTTT
CASSLWTASGNTIYF
>few|TRBD2|TRBV5-5|TRBJ2-7
TGTGCCAGCAGCGGAAGCCTAAGTCCTAGCGGGATTTCCTACGAGCAGTACTTC
CASSGSLSPSGISYEQYF
>-|-|TRBV2|TRBJ1-5
TGTGCCAGCAGTTCTATCCAGGGGTATGAGAGCAATCAGCCCCAGCATTTT
CASSSIQGYESNQPQHF
>once|TRBD1|TRBV12-3/TRBV12-4|TRBJ1-1
TGTGCCAGCAGTGGGGACAGGGAGGTTTTTTCTGAAGCTTTCTTT
CASSGDREVFSEAFF
>few|TRBD1|TRBV25-1|TRBJ1-6
TGTGCCAGCCGCCCTGGGGACAGGGTGATAGGGTCCTATAATTCACCCCTCCACTTT
CASRPGDRVIGSYNSPLHF
>once|TRBD2|TRBV12-3/TRBV12-4|TRBJ2-3
TGTGCCAGCAGTTTAGGGGCGGGGGCTAGCGGGGGGGCTTTGGATACGCAGTATTTT
CASSLGAGASGGALDTQYF
>many|-|TRBV7-2|TRBJ2-1
TGTGCCAGCAGCCTGGAATCCTACAATGAGCAGTTCTTC
CASSLESYNEQFF
>few|TRBD1|TRBV12-3/TRBV12-4|TRBJ1-2
TGTGCCAGCAGCCTATCACAGGGGAATCATGGCTACACCTTC
CASSLSQGNHGYTF
>few|-|TRBV5-1|TRBJ2-5
TGCGCCAGCACCGAGGGCCCGATGGAGGAGACCCAGTACTTC
CASTEGPMEETQYF
>many|TRBD1|TRBV11-2|TRBJ1-6
TGTGCCAGCAGCTTGGGGGGACAGGGCAGAGCACCCCTCCACTTT
CASSLGGQGRAPLHF
>-|TRBD1|TRBV6-1|TRBJ2-1
TGTGCCAGCAGCGGATACAGGGGAATGAAGTACAATGAGCAGTTCTTC
CASSGYRGMKYNEQFF
>many|-|TRBV20-1|TRBJ2-7
TGCAGTGCTAGAGAGAAGGGGGTTGTGATAAACGAGCAGTACTTC
CSAREKGVVINEQYF
>-|-|TRBV4-1|TRBJ2-3
TGCGCCAGCAGCCAAGTTGATTACACAGATACGCAGTATTTT
CASSQVDYTDTQYF
>few|-|TRBV4-3|TRBJ2-3
TGCGCCAGCAGCCAAAATAGCCCAGATACGCAGTATTTT
CASSQNSPDTQYF
>few|-|TRBV5-1|TRBJ2-5
TGCGCCAGCAGCTTGGGGGTGTTACAAGAAGAGACCCAGTACTTC
CASSLGVLQEETQYF
>many|-|TRBV7-8|TRBJ1-6
TGTGCCAGCAGCTTGGGTTCGACGGATACAAATTCACCCCTCCACTTT
CASSLGSTDTNSPLHF
>-|-|TRBV6-1|TRBJ1-5
TGTGCCAGCAGGATACAGGATTATAGCAATCAGCCCCAGCATTTT
CASRIQDYSNQPQHF
>few|-|TRBV11-1|TRBJ1-1
TGTGCCAGCAGCCTAGCGGGGAGAAGCACTGAAGCTTTCTTT
CASSLAGRSTEAFF
>-|-|TRBV20-1|TRBJ2-7
TGCAGTGCTAGAGAGGCTAGCGTATCTTACGAGCAGTACTTC
CSAREASVSYEQYF
>few|-|TRBV6-1|TRBJ2-3
TGTGCCAGCAGGAAGTCTAGCACAGATACGCAGTATTTT
CASRKSSTDTQYF
>few|TRBD1|TRBV30|TRBJ1-1
TGTGCCTGGACCACCCGGGACAGGGGGCCGACTGAAGCTTTCTTT
CAWTTRDRGPTEAFF
>few|-|TRBV10-3|TRBJ2-2
TGTGCCACCGGGACTTCGGGTACCGGGGAGCTGTTTTTT
CATGTSGTGELFF
>-|-|TRBV6-5|TRBJ1-5
TGTGCCAGCAGTTACTCGCGGACGGTTTCAGGGCCCCAGCATTTT
CASSYSRTVSGPQHF
>few|TRBD2|TRBV6-1|TRBJ2-3
TGTGCCAGCAGTGTCTCGCTAGCGGGGGGGCCGGGAGATACGCAGTATTTT
CASSVSLAGGPGDTQYF
>-|-|TRBV4-1|TRBJ1-2
TGCGCCAGCAGCCACGGGCGCGGCTATGGCTACACCTTC
CASSHGRGYGYTF
>-|-|TRBV6-1|TRBJ2-3
TGTGCCAGCAGCGTGATCACAGATACGCAGTATTTT
CASSVITDTQYF
>-|-|TRBV5-1|TRBJ1-4
TGCGCCAGCAGCTACTACAGTGCAACTAATGAAAAACTGTTTTTT
CASSYYSATNEKLFF
>few|TRBD1|TRBV7-2|TRBJ2-1
TGTGCCAGCAGCCCCCCGGCCGGGACAGGGGGCTTGGGGCAGTTCTTC
CASSPPAGTGGLGQFF
>few|TRBD1|TRBV10-3|TRBJ2-2
TGTGCCATCAGTGAGTCGGCAGGGGGCGCGAACACCGGGGAGCTGTTTTTT
CAISESAGGANTGELFF
>few|TRBD1|TRBV24-1|TRBJ2-3
TGTGCCACCAGTGATTTCGCAAGACAGGGTTCAGATACGCAGTATTTT
CATSDFARQGSDTQYF
>many|-|TRBV7-2|TRBJ2-3
TGTGCCAGCAGCGACTACACAGATACGCAGTATTTT
CASSDYTDTQYF
>-|-|TRBV7-2|TRBJ1-1
TGTGCCAGCAGCTTAATACGGATGGGGACTGAAGCTTTCTTT
CASSLIRMGTEAFF
>few|-|TRBV7-6|TRBJ2-7
TGTGCCAGCAGCCGTAATCCTCAGGGATACAACGAGCAGTACTTC
CASSRNPQGYNEQYF
>-|-|TRBV4-1|TRBJ2-5
TGCGCCAGCAACCAAGAGGCAAGTGGGGAGACCCAGTACTTC
CASNQEASGETQYF
>once|-|TRBV6-1|TRBJ1-2
TGTGCCAGCAGTGGGGGGCCCGGGAGCGGCGGCTACACCTTC
CASSGGPGSGGYTF
>many|-|TRBV5-4|TRBJ2-7
TGTGCCAGCAGCTTGGCCCGGACAGCGGGGCAGGAGGAGCAGTACTTC
CASSLARTAGQEEQYF
>few|-|TRBV12-5|TRBJ2-1
TGTGCTAGTGGTAACAGGGCCCGGGGGAATGAGCAGTTCTTC
CASGNRARGNEQFF
>few|TRBD1|TRBV12-3/TRBV12-4|TRBJ2-7
TGTGCCAGCAGTTTAGTCCGGGACAGGGGCCCCTCGACTCGGTACGAGCAGTACTTC
CASSLVRDRGPSTRYEQYF
>few|-|TRBV2|TRBJ1-1
TGTGCCAGCAGTCTCGTAAGCCGAAGACAAACTCTGAGCACTGAAGCTTTCTTT
CASSLVSRRQTLSTEAFF
>many|-|TRBV20-1|TRBJ1-1
TGCAGTGCTAGATCGCAGGGTGGGGGGGACACTGAAGCTTTCTTT
CSARSQGGGDTEAFF
>-|-|TRBV10-2|TRBJ2-2
TGCGCCAGCAGTGAGTCTGATGTCCGAAGGGAGCTGTTTTTT
CASSESDVRRELFF
>few|-|TRBV6-4|TRBJ2-4
TGTGCCAGCAGTGCTAAAGCCGAAAACATTCAGTACTTC
CASSAKAENIQYF
>many|TRBD1|TRBV11-2|TRBJ1-4
TGTGCCAGCAGCCAGAATACAGGGGCTGAAAAACTGTTTTTT
CASSQNTGAEKLFF
>-|-|TRBV7-9|TRBJ1-1
TGTGCCAGCAGCTTAGGCTCCCGAGAGGGGCTCGGCGAGGGTGGATTT
CASSLGSREGLGEGGF
>-|TRBD1|TRBV4-1|TRBJ1-2
TGCGCCAGCAGCCAAAGGGGACAGGGAATCTATGGCTACACCTTC
CASSQRGQGIYGYTF